Listed below are T cell receptor beta chains from one sample, sequenced in a study of T cell changes during pregnancy in multiple sclerosis. Using immunoSEQ multiplex PCR, the repertoire was profiled, and TCRdb retains in-frame clones only, with some absent. The sample shows about 74,000 clones, roughly 88% of them seen only once. Source: peripheral blood, taken in the third trimester of pregnancy. The receptors were sampled from a female donor with multiple sclerosis, enrolled in a pregnancy study. Both conserved end residues are part of each CDR3. The D gene is left open where the match is weak. The size field is filled for only some rows; it gives once, few, many or a size class.

.,TRBJ1-5,12,TRBV28,.,TGTGCCAGCAGTTCTTGGGCCCAGCCCCAGCATTTT,CASSSWAQPQHF
.,TRBJ2-7,12,TRBV7-6,.,TGTGCCAGCAGCCCGGACACCTACGAGCAGTACTTC,CASSPDTYEQYF
once,TRBJ1-3,14,TRBV9,.,TGTGCCAGCGCTGAGGGAGGGCCCGGAAACACCATATATTTT,CASAEGGPGNTIYF
.,TRBJ2-1,15,TRBV27,.,TGTGCCACCTCGATCGGGTCTAGCTCCTACAATGAGCAGTTCTTC,CATSIGSSSYNEQFF
.,TRBJ1-1,14,TRBV5-1,.,TGCGCCAGCAGCTTGAACAGGATGAACACTGAAGCTTTCTTT,CASSLNRMNTEAFF
once,TRBJ1-3,14,TRBV5-1,.,TGCGCCAGCAGCGTCCTACCGGGGGGAAACACCATATATTTT,CASSVLPGGNTIYF
.,TRBJ2-2,15,TRBV10-2,TRBD2,TGCGCCAGCAGCCAGGGACTAGGGGACACCGGGGAGCTGTTTTTT,CASSQGLGDTGELFF
.,TRBJ2-3,15,TRBV10-3,.,TGTGCCATCAGTGATTGGGGAGGGGGTCCAGATACGCAGTATTTT,CAISDWGGGPDTQYF
.,TRBJ1-3,15,TRBV5-1,.,TGCGCCAGCAGCCCCAACGGGGGCTCTGGAAACACCATATATTTT,CASSPNGGSGNTIYF
once,TRBJ1-6,13,TRBV5-1,.,TGCGCCAGCAGCGCAGACTATAATTCACCCCTCCACTTT,CASSADYNSPLHF
.,TRBJ2-7,16,TRBV27,TRBD1,TGTGCCAGCAGTTTCCTCGATCCGACAGGGGGCGGCGAGCAGTACTTC,CASSFLDPTGGGEQYF
.,TRBJ1-5,16,TRBV19,TRBD1,TGTGCCAGTAATGACAGGGGACCTTATAGCAATCAGCCCCAGCATTTT,CASNDRGPYSNQPQHF
.,TRBJ2-5,14,TRBV7-2,TRBD2,TGTGCCAGCACCCCACTAGCGGGGGACGAGACCCAGTACTTC,CASTPLAGDETQYF
.,TRBJ1-3,16,TRBV7-6,.,TGTGCCAGCAGCTCTAGTTTCAGGCAGGGCGGAAACACCATATATTTT,CASSSSFRQGGNTIYF
.,TRBJ2-7,14,TRBV5-4,TRBD2,TGTGCCAGCAGCTTGGGACTAGCGGGGGGATCGCAGTACTTC,CASSLGLAGGSQYF
.,TRBJ2-7,14,TRBV27,.,TGTGCCAGCAGTTTTCAGGGCACTCCCTACGAGCAGTACTTC,CASSFQGTPYEQYF
.,TRBJ2-5,15,TRBV5-6,TRBD2,TGTGCCAGCAGCTTCACTAGCGGGGGCCAAGAGACCCAGTACTTC,CASSFTSGGQETQYF
.,TRBJ1-5,13,TRBV6-5,.,TGTGCCAGCAGTAACCAACCGGGACAGCCCCAGCATTTT,CASSNQPGQPQHF
.,TRBJ1-1,14,TRBV18,TRBD1,TGTGCCAGCTCACCTCCGGACAGGGCCACTGAAGCTTTCTTT,CASSPPDRATEAFF
.,TRBJ2-3,14,TRBV7-3,.,TGTGCCAGCAGCTCACAACAGGGCTCAGATACGCAGTATTTT,CASSSQQGSDTQYF
.,TRBJ2-7,14,TRBV29-1,TRBD1,TGCAGCGTTGCGGACAGGGCTGAAACCTACGAGCAGTACTTC,CSVADRAETYEQYF
.,TRBJ1-5,14,TRBV2,.,TGTGCCAGCAGGGAGCAGTCGGGCAATCAGCCCCAGCATTTT,CASREQSGNQPQHF
.,TRBJ2-1,15,TRBV7-9,TRBD1,TGTGCCAGCAGCTCACGACAGGGGTGGTTGGATGAGCAGTTCTTC,CASSSRQGWLDEQFF
.,TRBJ1-5,15,TRBV10-2,.,TGCGCCAGCAGTGACAGGGCCATTAGCAATCAGCCCCAGCATTTT,CASSDRAISNQPQHF
.,TRBJ1-1,14,TRBV5-1,TRBD1,TGCGCCAGCAGCCGACAGGGGGCGCGAACTGAAGCTTTCTTT,CASSRQGARTEAFF
.,TRBJ1-6,15,TRBV6-4,TRBD1,TGTGCCAGCAGTGCCTCTACAGGGGGTGTTTCACCCCTCCACTTT,CASSASTGGVSPLHF
.,TRBJ2-2,15,TRBV19,.,TGTGCCAGTAGTATAGGACCCGCAGGTAGCGGGGAGCTGTTTTTT,CASSIGPAGSGELFF
.,TRBJ1-5,14,TRBV10-3,.,TGTGCCATCAGTCCTTGGGGGCGAGAGCAGCCCCAGCATTTT,CAISPWGREQPQHF
.,TRBJ2-1,13,TRBV18,.,TGTGCCAGCTCACTAAACAGGGTAGGTGAGCAGTTCTTC,CASSLNRVGEQFF
.,TRBJ1-5,15,TRBV5-6,.,TGTGCCAGCAGCTTGCTGGCAGGGGAGGGTAAACCCCAGCATTTT,CASSLLAGEGKPQHF
.,TRBJ2-1,15,TRBV5-6,.,TGTGCCAGCAGCTTGGTAGAGCAAACCAGGAATGAGCAGTTCTTC,CASSLVEQTRNEQFF
.,TRBJ1-2,11,TRBV20-1,.,TGCAGTGCTCCCCTGAGTAATGGCTACACCTTC,CSAPLSNGYTF
.,TRBJ2-7,15,TRBV27,TRBD1,TGTGCCAGCAGTACCTCGACAGGGGACGCCTACGAGCAGTACTTC,CASSTSTGDAYEQYF
.,TRBJ1-1,16,TRBV19,.,TGTGCCAGTTCCCCAGGGCTCACAAACCCAAACACTGAAGCTTTCTTT,CASSPGLTNPNTEAFF
.,TRBJ1-1,13,TRBV6-5,.,TGTGCCAGCAGCCACGGGGGGAACACTGAAGCTTTCTTT,CASSHGGNTEAFF
once,TRBJ2-3,13,TRBV27,.,TGTGCCAGCAGTCGGCAGGTTATAGATACGCAGTATTTT,CASSRQVIDTQYF
.,TRBJ1-5,15,TRBV30,TRBD1,TGTGCCTGGTCCCGGGACAGGGTAAGCAATCAGCCCCAGCATTTT,CAWSRDRVSNQPQHF
.,TRBJ1-6,16,TRBV6-6,.,TGTGCCAGCACCCTGGCCCCCTCGTCCTATAATTCACCCCTCCACTTT,CASTLAPSSYNSPLHF
.,TRBJ2-7,16,TRBV15,TRBD1,TGTGCCACCAGCAGAGTCGGACAGGACCTTGCCTACGAGCAGTACTTC,CATSRVGQDLAYEQYF
.,TRBJ1-5,14,TRBV6-5,.,TGTGCCAGCAGCCCCGGGAGCTTCAATCAGCCCCAGCATTTT,CASSPGSFNQPQHF
few,TRBJ1-1,12,TRBV2,.,TGTGCCAGCGAGAGGGAAAACACTGAAGCTTTCTTT,CASERENTEAFF
.,TRBJ1-1,14,TRBV2,.,TGTGCCAGCATTCCGACAGCGGGGAACACTGAAGCTTTCTTT,CASIPTAGNTEAFF
.,TRBJ2-2,14,TRBV7-2,.,TGTGCCAGCAGCTTAACACAGGGATACGGGGAGCTGTTTTTT,CASSLTQGYGELFF
.,TRBJ1-3,16,TRBV5-8,.,TGTGCCAGCAGCTTACGGGAGGGACTGTATGGAAACACCATATATTTT,CASSLREGLYGNTIYF
.,TRBJ1-6,15,TRBV4-1,.,TGCGCCAGCAGCCGCCGGACAGCCGATAATTCACCCCTCCACTTT,CASSRRTADNSPLHF
.,TRBJ2-6,16,TRBV7-6,.,TGTGCCAGTAGTTATGGGGGGGCTTCTGGGGCCAACGTCCTGACTTTC,CASSYGGASGANVLTF
once,TRBJ2-2,16,TRBV11-2,TRBD2,TGTGCCAGCAGCGTACAGGGACTAGCGTTGTCAGGGGAGCTGTTTTTT,CASSVQGLALSGELFF
.,TRBJ2-3,14,TRBV11-2,.,TGTGCCAGCAGCTTGGCAGGGGCTTCAGATACGCAGTATTTT,CASSLAGASDTQYF
.,TRBJ2-4,16,TRBV10-1,TRBD2,TGCGCCAGCTCCCCAAGGCGGGGGGTCGGCGAGGGGGTTCAGTACTTC,CASSPRRGVGEGVQYF
once,TRBJ1-3,13,TRBV27,.,TGTGCCAGCAGTTTATCAGGGGGGGACACCATATATTTT,CASSLSGGDTIYF
few,TRBJ2-2,14,TRBV7-6,.,TGTGCCAGCAGGTTTCAGGAGGACACCGGGGAGCTGTTTTTT,CASRFQEDTGELFF
.,TRBJ1-5,13,TRBV7-2,.,TGTGCCAGCAGCTTAGCGGTAGATCAGCCCCAGCATTTT,CASSLAVDQPQHF
.,TRBJ2-4,14,TRBV6-5,TRBD2,TGTGCCAGCACCCGGGGGGGCGGGGAAAACATTCAGTACTTC,CASTRGGGENIQYF
.,TRBJ2-2,16,TRBV7-2,TRBD2,TGTGCCAGCAGCTTAGATAGCGGGGGGGCTTTCGGGGAGCTGTTTTTT,CASSLDSGGAFGELFF
.,TRBJ2-5,13,TRBV6-6,.,TGTGCCAGCAGTCAACAGGCAAGAGAGACCCAGTACTTC,CASSQQARETQYF
.,TRBJ2-5,17,TRBV7-9,TRBD2,TGTGCCAGCAGCTCCTTACGACTAGCGGGAGCTCAAGAGACCCAGTACTTC,CASSSLRLAGAQETQYF
.,TRBJ2-1,19,TRBV30,.,TGTGCCTCCAAGAGGCGGTTCGGGGGAGGCGGGACGGTATACAATGAGCAGTTCTTC,CASKRRFGGGGTVYNEQFF